This passage covers 25 T cell receptor beta chains from one sample sequenced in a study of shared clonotypes between healthy human individuals. Sequencing used immunoSEQ multiplex PCR; TCRdb keeps in-frame clones, though not all of them. The sample lists hundreds of thousands of clones; almost 97% were seen once. The material sequenced was naive CD4+ T cells sorted from blood. Subset described: CD45RA+ positively selected. The receptor set was obtained from a woman in her thirties in good health.

The rearrangement joins TRBV19 to TRBJ1-5, with D possibly TRBD1 on 5 matching bases. Germline CDR1 is LNHDA and CDR2 is SQIVND (reference sequence). This CDR3 contains 16 residues. V shed 4 bases and J shed 2 bases, with 15 bases lying between them. The CDR3 sequence: CASSTTGGIGNQPQHF. The CDR3 DNA reads as TGTGCCAGTAGTACAACCGGGGGTATCGGCAATCAGCCCCAGCATTTT.

The chain recombines TRBV7-2 with TRBJ2-2; D call uncertain. CDR1 is SGHTA, CDR2 FQGNSA, per germline. This CDR3 contains 11 residues. V was clipped by 3 bases and J by 7 bases, with 3 bases between them. As DNA, the CDR3 is TGTGCCAGCAGCTTGAACGGGGAGCTGTTTTTT. The encoded protein is CASSLNGELFF.

The V call is TRBV5-6, the J call TRBJ2-5; D gene unclear. V was pared by 2 bases and J by 5 bases, with 7 bases between. Germline V gene lookup returns CDR1 SGHDT and CDR2 YYEEEE. CDR3 length: 12 residues. The CDR3 nucleotides read TGTGCCAGCAGCTTATGGGCGGAGACCCAGTACTTC. As protein: CASSLWAETQYF.

V is TRBV18 and J is TRBJ2-7; 9 nucleotides align to TRBD2. The junction had 9 bases not matched to a gene; V was cut back by 4 bases and J by 5 bases. CDR1 KGHSH and CDR2 LQKENI come from the germline V gene. The CDR3 contains 15 residues. The CDR3 loop is CASSRLADPRNEQYF. The CDR3 DNA reads as TGTGCCAGCTCACGACTAGCGGATCCCCGCAACGAGCAGTACTTC.

The rearrangement joins TRBV11-3 to TRBJ2-1; the match to TRBD1 covers 11 bases. The CDR3 extends over 16 amino acids. Trimming at V came to 0 bases and at J to 6 bases, leaving 4 bases not matched to a gene. Looked up from germline, CDR1 is SGHNT and CDR2 is YENEEA. The CDR3 DNA is TGTGCCAGCAGCTTAGATGGGACAGGGGGTCGCAATGAGCAGTTCTTC. Translation gives CASSLDGTGGRNEQFF.

V is TRBV7-3 and J is TRBJ2-3; a possible D gene is TRBD2 (6 bases). Trimming pared 5 bases from V and 4 bases from J, leaving 13 bases between. Looked up from germline, CDR1 is SGHTA and CDR2 is FQGTGA. CDR3 length: 14 residues. CDR3 amino acids: CASSAQPGADTQYF. CDR3 coding DNA: TGTGCCAGCAGCGCACAACCGGGGGCAGATACGCAGTATTTT.

This sequence joins TRBV19 and TRBJ2-5; 10 positions agree with TRBD2. The better agreement between TRBJ2-7 and the DNA end casts doubt on the J call. The CDR3 loop spans 15 amino acids. CDR1 is LNHDA and CDR2 is SQIVND in the germline V gene (reference sequence). CDR3 sequence: CASSRTSGDPYEQYF. The CDR3 DNA reads TGTGCCAGTAGTCGGACTAGCGGAGACCCCTACGAGCAGTACTTC.

The J gene is TRBJ2-5, the V gene TRBV5-1; tentatively, D is TRBD2 (6 bases). Germline V gene data show CDR1 as SGHRS and CDR2 as YFSETQ. V gave up 5 bases and J gave up 3 bases, with 8 bases separating them. CDR3 length equals 12 residues. The CDR3 protein is CASRRGEETQYF. CDR3 DNA sequence: TGCGCCAGCAGGCGGGGAGAAGAGACCCAGTACTTC.

This sequence joins TRBV6-8 and TRBJ2-5; D is possibly TRBD2 (6 bases). The CDR3 has 11 amino acids. The V end was cut by 7 bases, the J end by 4 bases, with 7 bases between. Germline values: CDR1 MNHGY, CDR2 SAAAGT. Here the CDR3 DNA reads TGTGCCAGCATGGGAGGAGAGACCCAGTACTTC. Translating it yields CASMGGETQYF.

This chain links TRBV11-2 with TRBJ2-7; 9 bases agree with TRBD2. Germline V gene data show CDR1 as SGHAT and CDR2 as FQNNGV. Trimming cost V 6 bases and J 5 bases; bases outside gene matches: 11. The CDR3 covers 15 residues. The CDR3 DNA reads as TGTGCCAGCAGGGAGGGAAGCGGGAGGACCCACGAGCAGTACTTC. Translating it yields CASREGSGRTHEQYF.

V usage is TRBV2 and J usage is TRBJ2-7, with TRBD1 matching over 9 bases. With 5 bases clipped from V and 7 bases from J, the junction kept 12 bases outside the gene matches. Germline V gene data show CDR1 as SNHLY and CDR2 as FYNNEI. CDR3 length: 15 residues. CDR3 coding DNA: TGTGCCAGCAGTCCCCTCCCGGGACAGGGTCGAGAGCAGTACTTC. It yields the protein CASSPLPGQGREQYF.

V is TRBV28 and J is TRBJ1-2, with D perhaps matching TRBD1 (6 bases). The V and J ends lost 4 bases and 4 bases respectively, with 16 bases between them. The length of the CDR3 is 15 residues. In germline, CDR1 is MDHEN, CDR2 SYDVKM. The DNA for the CDR3 is TGTGCCAGCAGTTCGGGTCAGGCAGGGGTCTATGGCTACACCTTC. Its translation is CASSSGQAGVYGYTF.

The chain uses TRBV18 and TRBJ2-7; 9 positions match TRBD2. The V segment lost 5 bases and the J segment 0 bases; nucleotides outside the gene matches: 8. The CDR3 contains 16 residues. Germline CDR1 KGHSH, CDR2 LQKENI. The CDR3 spells CASSSNAGGNSYEQYF. CDR3 DNA sequence: TGTGCCAGCTCATCCAATGCGGGGGGGAACTCCTACGAGCAGTACTTC.

The CDR3 DNA sequence: TGCAGCGTTGAAGTGGGGACAGGGGCCAGCTACGAGCAGTACTTC. It encodes CSVEVGTGASYEQYF. The V call is TRBV29-1, the J call TRBJ2-7; TRBD1 aligns across 10 bases. V shed 1 base, J shed 3 bases, and the junction held 6 bases outside the gene matches. Germline lookup yields CDR1 SQVTM and CDR2 ANQGSEA. The CDR3 is 15 residues long.

V and J are TRBV4-1 and TRBJ1-5; no firm D call. Germline CDR1 is MGHRA and CDR2 is YSYEKL. V lost 1 base and J 0 bases, leaving 10 bases between the germline ends. CDR3 length: 16 residues. The DNA of the CDR3 is TGCGCCAGCAGCCAAGGACGCCTTTATAGCAATCAGCCCCAGCATTTT. It yields the protein CASSQGRLYSNQPQHF.

This clone has only one observation. This chain's CDR3 is CASSEAGKGTGELFF. In DNA form, the CDR3 reads TGCGCCAGCAGTGAGGCGGGAAAGGGGACCGGGGAGCTGTTTTTT. The V and J genes are TRBV10-2 and TRBJ2-2, with a weak D call TRBD2 (6 bases). Germline V CDR1 and CDR2: WSHSY, SAAADI. Trimming removed 2 bases from V and 5 bases from J, with 12 bases in between. The CDR3 totals 15 residues.

The chain joins TRBV28 to TRBJ2-1; D gene uncertain. Germline CDR1 is MDHEN and CDR2 is SYDVKM. The length of the CDR3 is 13 residues. The ends were cut back, 2 bases at V and 5 bases at J, with 7 bases in the middle. The CDR3 nucleotides are TGTGCCAGCAGTTTAGACAATCACAATGAGCAGTTCTTC. It specifies CASSLDNHNEQFF.

This sequence joins TRBV6-1 and TRBJ2-5; D ambiguous. Germline V gene sequence: CDR1 MNHNS, CDR2 SASEGT. The CDR3 runs 12 residues. Trimming took off 7 bases at V and 0 bases at J, with 6 bases between the two ends. CDR3: CASTRNQETQYF. The CDR3, as DNA: TGTGCCAGCACCCGAAACCAAGAGACCCAGTACTTC.

The V call is TRBV28, the J call TRBJ2-5; 7 bases match TRBD1. The tail of the sequence fits TRBJ2-7 better, so the J call may be wrong. The CDR3 covers 15 residues. Germline CDR1 and CDR2: MDHEN and SYDVKM. The CDR3 DNA reads as TGTGCCAGCAGCGCTGGGACAGCCAAAACCTACGAGCAGTACTTC. Translation gives CASSAGTAKTYEQYF.

This chain connects TRBV7-8 to TRBJ1-5; weak D call: TRBD1 (6 bases). V dropped 1 base and J dropped 11 bases, with 15 bases sitting between them. This CDR3 has 14 residues. Per germline, CDR1 SGHVS and CDR2 FQNEAQ. The CDR3 sequence: CASSLVGGPSAQHF. The CDR3 DNA reads as TGTGCCAGCAGCTTAGTGGGGGGCCCCTCGGCCCAGCATTTT.

This rearrangement joins TRBV5-4 to TRBJ2-7; 10 bases are shared with TRBD2. Germline assignment: CDR1 SGHNT and CDR2 YYREEE (reference sequence). V was clipped by 4 bases and J by 5 bases; unmatched bases: 15. The CDR3 is 17 amino acids. The CDR3: CASSRPSLAGGPHEQYF. In DNA form, the CDR3 reads TGTGCCAGCAGCCGACCCAGTTTAGCGGGAGGCCCCCACGAGCAGTACTTC.

The rearrangement links TRBV27 to TRBJ2-1; D ambiguous. Trimming shortened V by 8 bases and J by 3 bases, and 8 bases separated the two germline ends. Per the germline V gene, CDR1 is MNHEY and CDR2 is SMNVEV (reference sequence). This CDR3 spans 12 amino acids. CDR3 sequence reads: CASQWFYNEQFF. The CDR3 DNA reads as TGTGCCAGCCAGTGGTTCTACAATGAGCAGTTCTTC.

V is TRBV2 and J is TRBJ2-3; 7 bases match TRBD1. The trim removed 7 bases at V and 6 bases at J, leaving 10 bases unmatched. Germline V lookup: CDR1 SNHLY, CDR2 FYNNEI. This CDR3 spans 14 amino acids. CDR3 region: CASKLTGAGDTQYF. In DNA, the CDR3 is TGTGCCAGCAAACTAACAGGGGCAGGGGATACGCAGTATTTT.

The chain combines TRBV28 with TRBJ2-5; TRBD1 matches 9 bases. The J call is uncertain, as TRBJ2-7 better fits the DNA end. In germline, CDR1 is MDHEN, CDR2 SYDVKM. This CDR3 is built from 15 residues. DNA for the CDR3: TGTGCCAGCAGCCTTCCCGACAGGGGGTTATACGAGCAGTACTTC. Its protein is CASSLPDRGLYEQYF.

V is TRBV18 and J is TRBJ2-7, with D uncertain. Looked up from germline, CDR1 is KGHSH and CDR2 is LQKENI. Trimming shortened V by 3 bases and J by 6 bases, and 12 bases separated the two germline ends. The CDR3 contains 13 residues. The CDR3 nucleotides are TGTGCCAGCTCACCCGCCCACGGCTCCGAGCAGTACTTC. Residues: CASSPAHGSEQYF.